Listed below are T cell receptor beta chains from one sample, sequenced in a study of chemoradiotherapy in HPV16-positive cancers. This table comes from immunoSEQ multiplex PCR, and its TCRdb copy is limited to in-frame clones, with some not included. The sample gives approximately 28,000 clones, roughly nine tenths of which show up once; approximately 22% is in the top ten. Specimen: blood, collected from a patient who underwent chemoradiotherapy. These TCRs come from a human donor with HPV-associated anogenital cancer. Both conserved end residues are part of each CDR3. The D gene is left open where the match is weak. Not all rows give a size; the values are once, few, many and, for expanded clones, a class.

abundance,v_gene,j_gene,d_gene,CDR3nt,CDR3aa
few,TRBV25-1,TRBJ2-7,NA,TGTGCCAGCAGTGAAGGGGGTTTCCACGAGCAGTACTTC,CASSEGGFHEQYF
NA,TRBV5-1,TRBJ2-7,NA,TGCGCCAGCAGCTTGAGTACAGGAGGTCCCTACGAGCAGTACTTC,CASSLSTGGPYEQYF
NA,TRBV6-1,TRBJ2-5,NA,TGTGCCAGCAGCCGCCTACGGGCCTTCCAAGAGACCCAGTACTTC,CASSRLRAFQETQYF
NA,TRBV30,TRBJ2-7,NA,TGTGCCTGGAGTGTCTCACAGAATTACGAGCAGTACTTC,CAWSVSQNYEQYF
NA,TRBV7-9,TRBJ2-3,TRBD1,TGTGCCAGCAGCTCCGGACAGGGTACTAGCACAGATACGCAGTATTTT,CASSSGQGTSTDTQYF
NA,TRBV2,TRBJ2-2,NA,TGTGCCAGCAGTGAGGGGACTTTACACACCGGGGAGCTGTTTTTT,CASSEGTLHTGELFF
NA,TRBV19,TRBJ2-5,TRBD1,TGTGCCAGTAGTATGGGACAGGGAGGTGCCCAAGAGACCCAGTACTTC,CASSMGQGGAQETQYF
NA,TRBV19,TRBJ1-5,NA,TGTGCCAGTAGTACCCGGGGGGGTAATTTGAATTTT,CASSTRGGNLNF
NA,TRBV5-5,TRBJ2-3,NA,TGTGCCAGCAGCTTGGCACTGCTCGGGACAGATACGCAGTATTTT,CASSLALLGTDTQYF
NA,TRBV11-2,TRBJ1-1,TRBD1,TGTGCCAGCAGCTTACGGACAGGGGCAATGAACACTGAAGCTTTCTTT,CASSLRTGAMNTEAFF
NA,TRBV28,TRBJ1-5,NA,TGTGCCAGCTGGGGCGAGGGCAATCAGCCCCAGCATTTT,CASWGEGNQPQHF
NA,TRBV18,TRBJ2-7,NA,TGTGCCAGCTCACCACTCGGCTACGAGCAGTACTTC,CASSPLGYEQYF
NA,TRBV4-3,TRBJ1-2,TRBD1,TGCGCCAGCAGCCAAGGATCAGGGGGGTATGGCTACACCTTC,CASSQGSGGYGYTF
NA,TRBV6-1,TRBJ2-1,TRBD1,TGTGCCAGCTTACCGGGACAGGGATCGTTGAATGAGCAGTTCTTC,CASLPGQGSLNEQFF
NA,TRBV30,TRBJ2-2,NA,TGTGCCTCCGGGCAGGGGGGCACCGGGGAGCTGTTTTTT,CASGQGGTGELFF
NA,TRBV7-2,TRBJ2-2,TRBD1,TGTGCCAGCAGGGACAGGGTTCTGACCGGGGAGCTGTTTTTT,CASRDRVLTGELFF
NA,TRBV4-3,TRBJ2-3,TRBD1,TGCGCCAGCAGCTCCCGACAGGGGTACAGCACAGATACGCAGTATTTT,CASSSRQGYSTDTQYF
NA,TRBV7-9,TRBJ1-1,TRBD1,TGTGCCAGCAGCTTGACAGGGCGGGAGACTGAAGCTTTCTTT,CASSLTGRETEAFF
NA,TRBV6-5,TRBJ2-3,TRBD1,TGTGCCAGCAGACACAGGGGGCTGGGCACAGATACGCAGTATTTT,CASRHRGLGTDTQYF
NA,TRBV28,TRBJ2-7,NA,TGTGCCAGCAGGGGCGGGCCCCTTGGGTACGAGCAGTACTTC,CASRGGPLGYEQYF
once,TRBV6-5,TRBJ2-7,TRBD2,TGTGCCAGCAGTCAAAGCGGGACGTTTACCTACGAGCAGTACTTC,CASSQSGTFTYEQYF
NA,TRBV9,TRBJ1-2,NA,TGTGCCAGCAGCTATGGTAGGGGCGCTAACTATGGCTACACCTTC,CASSYGRGANYGYTF
NA,TRBV5-8,TRBJ2-1,NA,TGTGCCAGCAGCTTGGGGGTTACCTACAATGAGCAGTTCTTC,CASSLGVTYNEQFF
NA,TRBV6-5,TRBJ2-3,TRBD1,TGTGCCAGCACCGACAGGGGAGGCACAGATACGCAGTATTTT,CASTDRGGTDTQYF
NA,TRBV7-9,TRBJ2-7,NA,TGTGCCAGCAGCTCAAACACGGGGCAAGAGCAGTACTTC,CASSSNTGQEQYF
NA,TRBV30,TRBJ1-4,NA,TGTGCCTGGAGTTTCTCTCGAAGAACCACTAATGAAAAACTGTTTTTT,CAWSFSRRTTNEKLFF
NA,TRBV2,TRBJ2-7,TRBD1,TGTGCCAGCAGCCTCCGGGACAGCTACGAGCAGTACTTC,CASSLRDSYEQYF
NA,TRBV11-3,TRBJ2-1,NA,TGTGCCAGCAGCTCCCGCGGGCAGTTCTTC,CASSSRGQFF
NA,TRBV13,TRBJ2-1,TRBD1,TGTGCCAGCAGCTTCCAGGGACAGGGGCACAATGAGCAGTTCTTC,CASSFQGQGHNEQFF
NA,TRBV6-5,TRBJ1-4,NA,TGTGCCAGCAGTTACATCGGGGGCGTTGGTGAAAAACTGTTTTTT,CASSYIGGVGEKLFF
NA,TRBV7-6,TRBJ2-3,NA,TGTGCCAGCAGCCTCGCGGCTGGCAGGGACATCACAGATACGCAGTATTTT,CASSLAAGRDITDTQYF
few,TRBV28,TRBJ1-3,TRBD1,TGTGCCAGCAGTCCCCACTGGACAGGGGATGGAAACACCATATATTTT,CASSPHWTGDGNTIYF
once,TRBV18,TRBJ2-7,NA,TGTGCCAGCTCACCAGGGACGCCGAACTACGAGCAGTACTTC,CASSPGTPNYEQYF
NA,TRBV19,TRBJ1-5,NA,TGTGCCAGTATCGGCGGGGGGGATCACGGCAATCAGCCCCAGCATTTT,CASIGGGDHGNQPQHF
NA,TRBV6-6,TRBJ2-7,NA,TGTGCCAGCAGTTACGGGGGCGGAGGGTCCGAGCAGTACTTC,CASSYGGGGSEQYF
NA,TRBV18,TRBJ2-7,TRBD1,TGTGCCAGCTCATCAGGGAGACAGGGCTACGAGCAGTACTTC,CASSSGRQGYEQYF
NA,TRBV19,TRBJ1-2,NA,TGTGCCAGTGCTTCCCTCACTTGGAACCATGGCTACACCTTC,CASASLTWNHGYTF
NA,TRBV28,TRBJ1-2,NA,TGTGCCAGCAGTTTTCCCAAAACGGCCAGGGTAACGGGTCCAGCTAACTATGGCTACACCTTC,CASSFPKTARVTGPANYGYTF
NA,TRBV5-5,TRBJ2-1,NA,TGTGCCAGCAGCTATACAGCCCCGGTAGGCAATGAGCAGTTCTTC,CASSYTAPVGNEQFF
few,TRBV5-4,TRBJ1-1,NA,TGTGCCAGCAGCCCTTCGAGGGACACTGAAGCTTTCTTT,CASSPSRDTEAFF
NA,TRBV5-6,TRBJ1-5,NA,TGTGCCAGCAGCTTGGGAGGGAGGTACGGTCAGCCCCAGCATTTT,CASSLGGRYGQPQHF
once,TRBV7-8,TRBJ2-7,NA,TGTGCCAGCAGCCTCGCCAGGGCAGCCGAGCAGTACTTC,CASSLARAAEQYF
NA,TRBV18,TRBJ2-2,NA,TGTGCCAGCTCACCCGGACAGAAACTGAACACCGGGGAGCTGTTTTTT,CASSPGQKLNTGELFF
NA,TRBV5-4,TRBJ2-7,TRBD2,TGTGCCAGCAGCGAGAAGGCGGGAGCCTTCTACGAGCAGTACTTC,CASSEKAGAFYEQYF
NA,TRBV5-6,TRBJ1-2,NA,TGTGCCAGCAGTTCTATAATAAGAGGACAGCCCTATGGCTACACCTTC,CASSSIIRGQPYGYTF
once,TRBV27,TRBJ2-1,NA,TGTGCCAGCAGTTGGCGGTACTCCTACAATGAGCAGTTCTTC,CASSWRYSYNEQFF
NA,TRBV4-1,TRBJ2-1,TRBD2,TGCGCCACCCTGAGGGATCTTGGGTCTAGCGGGAGGGGGTACAATGAGCAGTTCTTC,CATLRDLGSSGRGYNEQFF
once,TRBV6-5,TRBJ2-1,TRBD1,TGTGCCAGCAGCCAGGGGGCCCTTCACAATGAGCAGTTCTTC,CASSQGALHNEQFF
NA,TRBV27,TRBJ2-2,TRBD1,TGTGCCAGCAGTTACCGGGACAGGGCCACCGGGGAGCTGTTTTTT,CASSYRDRATGELFF
once,TRBV25-1,TRBJ2-2,NA,TGTGCCAGCAGTGAATTGACGGGACTCACCGGGGAGCTGTTTTTT,CASSELTGLTGELFF
once,TRBV29-1,TRBJ1-1,NA,TGCAGCCCTCACAGGGCTTACACTGAAGCTTTCTTT,CSPHRAYTEAFF
NA,TRBV27,TRBJ1-5,TRBD1,TGTGCCAGCAGGCCACTGTGGACAGGGTTGAGCAATCAGCCCCAGCATTTT,CASRPLWTGLSNQPQHF
NA,TRBV15,TRBJ2-7,NA,TGTGCCACCAGCCCCCCGGGATCCTACGAGCAGTACTTC,CATSPPGSYEQYF
NA,TRBV11-2,TRBJ1-2,NA,TGTGCCAGCAGCTTTGTCGTAGGGGGAGCCTATGGCTACACCTTC,CASSFVVGGAYGYTF
NA,TRBV9,TRBJ1-2,NA,TGTGCCAGCAGCGTAGAGGCAGGGGTTTCGGGTAACTATGGCTACACCTTC,CASSVEAGVSGNYGYTF
NA,TRBV11-2,TRBJ2-7,NA,TGTGCCAGCAGCTCTACGGCCGGGACACTATCCTACGAGCAGTACTTC,CASSSTAGTLSYEQYF
NA,TRBV5-4,TRBJ1-3,NA,TGTGCCAGCAGCTTAGGGGCAACTGGAAACACCATATATTTT,CASSLGATGNTIYF